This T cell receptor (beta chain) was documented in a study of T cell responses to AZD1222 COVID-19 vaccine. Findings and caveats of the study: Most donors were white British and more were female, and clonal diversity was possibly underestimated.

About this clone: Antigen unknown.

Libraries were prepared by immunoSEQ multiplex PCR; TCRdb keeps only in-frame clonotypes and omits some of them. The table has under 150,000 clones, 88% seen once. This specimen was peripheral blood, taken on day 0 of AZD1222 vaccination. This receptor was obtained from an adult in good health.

The CDR3 sequence is CASSLMKQETQYF. The CDR3 DNA reads TGTGCCAGCAGCTTAATGAAGCAAGAGACCCAGTACTTC. The gene calls are TRBV7-3 and TRBJ2-5; D not certain. CDR1 and CDR2 (germline): SGHTA, FQGTGA. Trimming took 1 base from V and 2 from J, leaving 5 bases between them. This CDR3 is built from 13 residues.